This T cell receptor beta chain was documented in a study of OX40 agonist ivuxolimab in advanced cancers. The method was immunoSEQ multiplex PCR; TCRdb's version includes in-frame clones alone and lacks a portion of them. The sample yields some 81,000 clones, 65% to 90% seen once. Autoimmune disease history or systemic immunosuppression disqualified patients. The sequences come from CD4+ or CD8+ T cells sorted from blood, collected in a trial of the OX40 agonist ivuxolimab. This receptor was identified in an adult with an advanced solid tumor such as melanoma, head and neck, liver or kidney cancer.

The CDR3: CASSPSGRNEQYF. The CDR3 nucleotides read TGTGCCAGCAGTCCTAGCGGGAGAAACGAGCAGTACTTC. The chain joins TRBV9 to TRBJ2-7; 10 nucleotides align to TRBD2. The CDR3 runs to 13 residues. After removal of 5 bases from V and 5 bases from J, the junction contained 4 bases not matched to a gene. CDR1 and CDR2 (germline): SGDLS, YYNGEE.